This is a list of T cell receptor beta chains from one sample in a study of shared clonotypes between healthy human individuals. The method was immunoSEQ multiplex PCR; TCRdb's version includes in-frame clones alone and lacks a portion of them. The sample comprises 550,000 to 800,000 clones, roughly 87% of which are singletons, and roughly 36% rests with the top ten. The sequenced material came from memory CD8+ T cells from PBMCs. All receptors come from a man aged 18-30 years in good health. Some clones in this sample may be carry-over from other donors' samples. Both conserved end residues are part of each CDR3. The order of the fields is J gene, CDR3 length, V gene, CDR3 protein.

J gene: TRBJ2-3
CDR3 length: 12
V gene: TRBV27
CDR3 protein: CASSLGTDTQYF

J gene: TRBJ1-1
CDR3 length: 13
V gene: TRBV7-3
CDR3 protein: CASQISLGTEAFF

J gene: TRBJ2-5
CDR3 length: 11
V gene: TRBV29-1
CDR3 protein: CSVVQSPVQYF

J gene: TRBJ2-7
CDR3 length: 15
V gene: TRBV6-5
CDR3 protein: CASRSDRHLSYEQYF

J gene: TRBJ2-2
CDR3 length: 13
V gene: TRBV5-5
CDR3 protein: CASSFITDGELFF

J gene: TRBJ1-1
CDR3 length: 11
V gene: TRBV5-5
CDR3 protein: CASSLGPEAFF

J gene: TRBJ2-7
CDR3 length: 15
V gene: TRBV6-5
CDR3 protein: CASSYLGTGNYEQYF

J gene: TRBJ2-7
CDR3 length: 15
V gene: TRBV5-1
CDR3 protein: CASSLATSGAYEQYF

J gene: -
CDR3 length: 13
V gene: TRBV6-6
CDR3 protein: CASSYGHSYEQYF

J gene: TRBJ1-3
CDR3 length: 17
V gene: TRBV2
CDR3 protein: CASSESPGRVAGNTIYF

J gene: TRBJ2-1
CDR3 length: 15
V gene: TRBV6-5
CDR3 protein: CASTAGTGALNEQFF

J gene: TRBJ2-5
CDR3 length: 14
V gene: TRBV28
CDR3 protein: CASSLANRVETQYF

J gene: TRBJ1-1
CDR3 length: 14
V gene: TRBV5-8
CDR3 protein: CASSLSQGAAEAFF

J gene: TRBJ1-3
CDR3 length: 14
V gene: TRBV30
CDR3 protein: CAWSVSLSGDTIYF

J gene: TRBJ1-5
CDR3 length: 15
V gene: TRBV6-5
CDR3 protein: CASSKFTRGNQPQHF

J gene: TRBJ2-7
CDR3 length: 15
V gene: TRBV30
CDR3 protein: CAWSVLEGGFDEQYF